There are a few counts of the clone carrying this T cell receptor (beta chain). Antigen specificity is unknown. V lost 4 bases and J lost 4, with 10 bases in between. Germline loops: CDR1 SGHDN, CDR2 FVKESK. The CDR3 spans 13 residues. The data are from a study of radiation and T cells in renal cell carcinoma. Data came from immunoSEQ multiplex PCR; TCRdb stores just in-frame clones and leaves some out. The repertoire holds around 140,000 clones, around 89% seen once, with about 4.3% in the top ten. Time point: baseline pretreatment blood. Noted treatment: 15 Gy SBRT to primary tumor, nephrectomy 4 weeks later. This renal cell carcinoma was of the clear cell type. Notes on the study in general: Pretreatment tumor biopsies were lacking, so baseline clonotypes are unknown. In blood, top tumor clones expanded by 2 weeks, shrinking by 4.

The V call is TRBV14, the J call TRBJ1-2; possibly TRBD1 for D (6 bases). The sample consisted of blood, taken from a patient whose treatment included radiotherapy and nephrectomy. The receptor was derived from a woman between 65 and 79 years old with renal cell carcinoma. The CDR3 region is CASSPGQTYGYTF. The CDR3 DNA reads TGTGCCAGCAGCCCAGGACAGACCTATGGCTACACCTTC. Together with reference TRBV14 and TRBJ1-2, the CDR3 gives the full variable domain: EAGVTQFPSHSVIEKGQTVTLRCDPISGHDNLYWYRRVMGKEIKFLLHFVKESKQDESGMPNNRFLAERTGGTYSTLKVQPAELEDSGVYFCASSPGQTYGYTFGSGTRLTVV.